Listed here is a single T cell receptor beta chain. What it binds is unknown. The primer mix had 60 Vbeta and 13 Jbeta primers. In the study's own analysis: A follow-up analysis tallied approximately 85 million unique TCR beta chains, 8.5 million to 14 million shared. Data came from immunoSEQ multiplex PCR; TCRdb stores just in-frame clones and leaves some out. V and J calls and clone size are copied from that table; D and trimming were computed from the DNA. Of around 150,000 clones listed, around 81% are singletons. The data derive from a study of cytomegalovirus exposure and HLA in healthy donors. The CDR3 runs to 11 residues. Trimming shortened V by 6 bases and J by 7 bases, and 6 bases separated the two germline ends. Germline V gene data show CDR1 as LNHDA and CDR2 as SQIVND (reference sequence). General study findings and limits: Judged likely to be a sequencing artifact was a cluster of highly shared sequence variants. HLA-A and HLA-B allele assignments for most subjects were reportedly predicted accurately using TCR beta sequences. Previously analyzed data showed that most TCR beta V segments were productive at a frequency of about 87% or about 30%.

V usage is TRBV19 and J usage is TRBJ1-4, with D unclear. The origin of this receptor is a woman aged 45 to 65 in good health and CMV-seronegative. The sequencing sample was made of PBMCs. CDR3 DNA sequence: TGTGCCAGTAGCCCCGGTGAAAAACTGTTTTTT. Protein sequence: CASSPGEKLFF.